A selection of T cell receptor beta chains follows, all from one sample in a study of T cell repertoires in cytomegalovirus infection. TCRdb ran MiXCR on the reads and lists one entry per CDR3 protein. This table holds some 920,000 distinct CDR3 sequences, around 32% found once. These receptors' antigens are unknown. The sample consisted of cultured CD8+ T cells from PBMCs, taken from culture after CMV antigen stimulation. Every receptor here comes from a human donor in good health (CMV status not recorded). Some clones in this sample may be carry-over from other donors' samples. The CDR3 runs from the conserved cysteine through the conserved F or W. The order of the fields is J gene, V gene, CDR3 protein.

TRBJ2-7 TRBV4-2 CASSDSPPYEQYF
TRBJ2-3 TRBV6-2/TRBV6-3 CASRDRGGADTQYF
TRBJ2-1 TRBV28 CASSSRQAPQFF
TRBJ1-2 TRBV12-3/TRBV12-4 CASSLDRRGYGYTF
TRBJ1-2 TRBV12-3/TRBV12-4 CASSLARFDRGRAPYGYTF
TRBJ1-2 TRBV12-3/TRBV12-4 CASSFWQGAPYGYTF
TRBJ2-2 TRBV7-9 CASSLVAGTNTGELFF
TRBJ2-7 TRBV7-4 CASSLVPLWQYEQYF
TRBJ2-1 TRBV6-1 CASSESLAGGQGEQFF
TRBJ1-6 TRBV20-1 CSATSGLDRFSSYNSPLHF
TRBJ1-1 TRBV6-6 CASSHRDTEAFF
TRBJ1-2 TRBV4-1 CASSQPGGAGYGYTF
TRBJ2-7 TRBV6-6 CASSYSGGPLTYEQYF
TRBJ2-5 TRBV6-5 CASSYAPGLAGDQETQYF
TRBJ2-7 TRBV5-1 CASSLEAGAPSYEQYF
TRBJ1-6 TRBV7-9 CASSSNRDWEGALHF
TRBJ2-2 TRBV6-5 CASSPLAGGGGELFF
TRBJ1-1 TRBV7-6 CASLLGGGNTEAFF
TRBJ2-6 TRBV7-2 CASSLWDSPDSGANVLTF
TRBJ1-1 TRBV14 CASSRGRYTEAFF
TRBJ2-7 TRBV7-2 CASSSRDRGKAYEQYF